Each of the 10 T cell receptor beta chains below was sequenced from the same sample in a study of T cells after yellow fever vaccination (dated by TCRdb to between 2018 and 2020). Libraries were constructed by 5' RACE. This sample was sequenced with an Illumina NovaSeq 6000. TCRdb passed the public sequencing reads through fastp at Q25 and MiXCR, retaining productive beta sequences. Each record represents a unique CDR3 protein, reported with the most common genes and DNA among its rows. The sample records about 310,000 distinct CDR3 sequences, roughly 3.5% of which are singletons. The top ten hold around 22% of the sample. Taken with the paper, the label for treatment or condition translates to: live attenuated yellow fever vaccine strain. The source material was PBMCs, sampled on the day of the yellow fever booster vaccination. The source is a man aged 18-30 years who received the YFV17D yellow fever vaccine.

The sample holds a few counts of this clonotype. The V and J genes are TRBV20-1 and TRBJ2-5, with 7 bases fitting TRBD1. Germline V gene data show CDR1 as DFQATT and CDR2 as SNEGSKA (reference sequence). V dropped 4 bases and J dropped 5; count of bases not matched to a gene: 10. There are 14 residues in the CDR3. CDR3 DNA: TGCAGTGCTAAGAAGGGGGCGTCTGTGGAGACCCAGTACTTC. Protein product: CSAKKGASVETQYF.

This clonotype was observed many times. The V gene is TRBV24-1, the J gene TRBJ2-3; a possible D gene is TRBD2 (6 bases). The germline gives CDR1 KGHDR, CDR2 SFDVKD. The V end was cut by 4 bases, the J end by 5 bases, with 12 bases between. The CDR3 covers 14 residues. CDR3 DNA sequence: TGTGCCACCAGTGAGGAGGGGAAGGTAGATACGCAGTATTTT. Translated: CATSEEGKVDTQYF.

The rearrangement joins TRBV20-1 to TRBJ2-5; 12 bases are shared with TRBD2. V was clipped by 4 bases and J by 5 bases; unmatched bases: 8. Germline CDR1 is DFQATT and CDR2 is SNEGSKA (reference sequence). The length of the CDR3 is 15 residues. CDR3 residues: CSAKASGGAVETQYF. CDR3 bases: TGCAGTGCTAAAGCTAGCGGGGGGGCAGTTGAGACCCAGTACTTC.

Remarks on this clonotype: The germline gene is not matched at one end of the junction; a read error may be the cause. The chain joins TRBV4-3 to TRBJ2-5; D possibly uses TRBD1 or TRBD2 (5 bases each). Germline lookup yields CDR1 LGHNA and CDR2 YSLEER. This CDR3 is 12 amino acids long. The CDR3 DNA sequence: TGCGCCAGCAGCCAAGAAGGGGAGACCGAGTACTTC. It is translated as CASSQEGETEYF.

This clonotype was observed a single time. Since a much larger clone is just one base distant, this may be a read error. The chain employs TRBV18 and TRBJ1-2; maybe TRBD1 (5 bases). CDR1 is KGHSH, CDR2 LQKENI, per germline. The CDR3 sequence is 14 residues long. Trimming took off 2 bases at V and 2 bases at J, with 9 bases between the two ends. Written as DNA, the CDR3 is TGTGCCAGCTCACCATCGACAGTAAACTATGGCTACACCTTC. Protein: CASSPSTVNYGYTF.

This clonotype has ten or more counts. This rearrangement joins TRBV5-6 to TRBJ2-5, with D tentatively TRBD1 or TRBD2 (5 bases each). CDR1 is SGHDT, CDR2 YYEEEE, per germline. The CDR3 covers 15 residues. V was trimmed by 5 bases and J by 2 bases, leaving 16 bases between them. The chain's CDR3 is CASSPRWGRQETQYF. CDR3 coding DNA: TGTGCCAGCAGTCCTCGGTGGGGGAGACAAGAGACCCAGTACTTC.

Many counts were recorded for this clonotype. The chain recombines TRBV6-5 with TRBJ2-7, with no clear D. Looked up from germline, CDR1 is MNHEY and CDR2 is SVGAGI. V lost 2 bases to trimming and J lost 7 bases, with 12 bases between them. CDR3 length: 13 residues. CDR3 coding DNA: TGTGCCAGCAGTTACGCCTACATAGGGGAGCAGTACTTC. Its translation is CASSYAYIGEQYF.

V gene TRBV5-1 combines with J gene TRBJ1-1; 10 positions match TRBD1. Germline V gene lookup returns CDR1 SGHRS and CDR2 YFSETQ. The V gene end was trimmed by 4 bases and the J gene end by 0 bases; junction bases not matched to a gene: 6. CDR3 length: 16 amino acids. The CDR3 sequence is CASSLTGGNLNTEAFF. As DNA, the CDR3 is TGCGCCAGCAGCCTGACAGGGGGCAACTTGAACACTGAAGCTTTCTTT.

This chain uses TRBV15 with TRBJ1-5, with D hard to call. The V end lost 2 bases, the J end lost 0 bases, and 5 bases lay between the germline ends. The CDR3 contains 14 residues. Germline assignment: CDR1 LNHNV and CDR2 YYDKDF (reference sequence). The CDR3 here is CATSRYSSNQPQHF. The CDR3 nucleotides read TGTGCCACCAGCAGATACAGTAGCAATCAGCCCCAGCATTTT. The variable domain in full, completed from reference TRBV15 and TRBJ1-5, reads DAMVIQNPRYQVTQFGKPVTLSCSQTLNHNVMYWYQQKSSQAPKLLFHYYDKDFNNEADTPDNFQSRRPNTSFCFLDIRSPGLGDTAMYLCATSRYSSNQPQHFGDGTRLSIL.

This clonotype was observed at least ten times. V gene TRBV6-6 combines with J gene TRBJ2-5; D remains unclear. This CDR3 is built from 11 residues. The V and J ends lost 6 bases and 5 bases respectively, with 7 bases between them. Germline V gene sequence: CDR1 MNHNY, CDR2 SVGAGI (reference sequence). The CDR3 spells CASSSPETQYF. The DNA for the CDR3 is TGTGCCAGCAGCTCCCCCGAGACCCAGTACTTC.